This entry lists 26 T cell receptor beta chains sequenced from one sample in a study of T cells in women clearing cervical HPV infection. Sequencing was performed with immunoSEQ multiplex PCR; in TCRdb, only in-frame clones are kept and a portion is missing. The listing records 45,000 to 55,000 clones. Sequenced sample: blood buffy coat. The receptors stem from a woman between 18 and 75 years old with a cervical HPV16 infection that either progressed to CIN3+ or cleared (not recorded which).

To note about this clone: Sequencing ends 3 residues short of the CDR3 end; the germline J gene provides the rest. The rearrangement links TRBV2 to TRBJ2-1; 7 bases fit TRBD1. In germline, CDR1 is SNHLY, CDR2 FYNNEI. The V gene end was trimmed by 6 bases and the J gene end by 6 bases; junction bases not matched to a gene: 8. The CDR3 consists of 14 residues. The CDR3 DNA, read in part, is TGTGCCAGCAGCCATAAGACAGGGAGCAATGAG. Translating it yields CASSHKTGSNE. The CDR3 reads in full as CASSHKTGSNEQFF.

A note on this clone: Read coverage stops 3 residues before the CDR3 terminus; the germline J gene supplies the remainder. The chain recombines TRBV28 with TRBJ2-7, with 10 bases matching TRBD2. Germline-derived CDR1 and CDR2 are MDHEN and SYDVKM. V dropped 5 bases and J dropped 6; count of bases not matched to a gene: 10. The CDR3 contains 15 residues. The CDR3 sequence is CASSPPGTSEREQYF. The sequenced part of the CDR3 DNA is TGTGCCAGCAGTCCCCCCGGGACTAGCGAGCGCGAG.

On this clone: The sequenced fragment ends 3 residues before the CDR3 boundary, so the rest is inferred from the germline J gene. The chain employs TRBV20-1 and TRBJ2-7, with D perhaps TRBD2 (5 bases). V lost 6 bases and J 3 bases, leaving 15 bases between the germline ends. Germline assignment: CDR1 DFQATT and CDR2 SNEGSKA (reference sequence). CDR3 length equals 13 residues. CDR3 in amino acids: CSATRGNIYEQYF. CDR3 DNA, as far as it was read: TGCAGTGCCACCCGGGGAAATATCTACGAG.

The part of the CDR3 DNA that was read is TGCGCCAGCAGCTTGGACAGGGGTGGCGTA. This codes for CASSLDRGGV. The complete CDR3 sequence is CASSLDRGGVAFF. The chain is built from TRBV5-1 and TRBJ1-1; 7 bases agree with TRBD1. The read is 3 residues too short to cover the CDR3 end, so that end is filled in from the germline J gene. This CDR3 is 13 amino acids long. CDR1 and CDR2 from the germline V gene are SGHRS and YFSETQ.

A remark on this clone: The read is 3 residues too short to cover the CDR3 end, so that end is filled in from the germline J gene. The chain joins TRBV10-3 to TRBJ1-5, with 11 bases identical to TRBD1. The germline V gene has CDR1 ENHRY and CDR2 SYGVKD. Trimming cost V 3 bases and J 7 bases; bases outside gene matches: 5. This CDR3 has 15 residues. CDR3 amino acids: CAISDRTGGDQPQHF. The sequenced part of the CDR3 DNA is TGTGCCATCAGTGATAGGACAGGGGGCGACCAGCCC.

The part of the CDR3 DNA that was read is TGTGCCAGCAGTGAAGGGCAGGGCCATGGGGAGACC. Encoded protein: CASSEGQGHGET. The CDR3 reads in full as CASSEGQGHGETQYF. This chain connects TRBV6-1 to TRBJ2-5; D might be TRBD1 (5 bases). The CDR3 end lies 3 residues beyond the end of the read and is filled in from the germline J gene. In germline, CDR1 is MNHNS, CDR2 SASEGT. The CDR3 contains 15 residues. V lost 1 base and J lost 5, with 14 bases in between.

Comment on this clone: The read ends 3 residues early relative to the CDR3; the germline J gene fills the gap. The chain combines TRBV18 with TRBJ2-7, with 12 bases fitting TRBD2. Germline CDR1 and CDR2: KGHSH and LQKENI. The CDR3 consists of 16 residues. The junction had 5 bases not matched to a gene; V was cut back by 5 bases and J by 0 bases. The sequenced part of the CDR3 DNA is TGTGCCAGCTCATCCGGGACTAGCGGGTTCTCCTACGAG. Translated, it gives CASSSGTSGFSYE. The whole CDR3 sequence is CASSSGTSGFSYEQYF.

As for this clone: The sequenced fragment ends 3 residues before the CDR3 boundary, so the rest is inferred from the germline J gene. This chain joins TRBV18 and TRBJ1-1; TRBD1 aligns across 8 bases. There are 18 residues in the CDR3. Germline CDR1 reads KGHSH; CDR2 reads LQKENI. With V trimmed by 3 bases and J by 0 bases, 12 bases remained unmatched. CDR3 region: CASSPTTGGGPMNTEAFF. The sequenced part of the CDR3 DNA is TGTGCCAGCTCACCTACAACAGGGGGAGGCCCTATGAACACTGAA.

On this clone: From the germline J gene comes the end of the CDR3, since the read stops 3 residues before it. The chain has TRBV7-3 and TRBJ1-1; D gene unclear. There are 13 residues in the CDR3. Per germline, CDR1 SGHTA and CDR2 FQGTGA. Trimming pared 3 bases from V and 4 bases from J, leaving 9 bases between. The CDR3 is CASSFLSGTEAFF. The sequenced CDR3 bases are TGTGCCAGCAGCTTCTTGAGCGGCACTGAA.

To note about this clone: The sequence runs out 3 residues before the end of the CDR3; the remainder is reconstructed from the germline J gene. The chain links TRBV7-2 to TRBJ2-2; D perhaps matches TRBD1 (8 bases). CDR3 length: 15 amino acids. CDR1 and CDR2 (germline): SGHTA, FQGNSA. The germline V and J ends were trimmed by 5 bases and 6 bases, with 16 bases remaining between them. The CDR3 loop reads CASSRTGGVPGELFF. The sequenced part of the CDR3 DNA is TGTGCCAGCAGCAGAACAGGGGGGGTTCCCGGGGAG.

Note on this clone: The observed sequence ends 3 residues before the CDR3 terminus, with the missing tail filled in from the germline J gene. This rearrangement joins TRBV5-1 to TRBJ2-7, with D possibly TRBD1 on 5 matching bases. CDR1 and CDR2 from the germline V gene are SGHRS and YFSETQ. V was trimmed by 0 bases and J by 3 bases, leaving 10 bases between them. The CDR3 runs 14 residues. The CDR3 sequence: CASSLGQGVYEQYF. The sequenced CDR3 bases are TGCGCCAGCAGCTTGGGCCAGGGCGTCTACGAG. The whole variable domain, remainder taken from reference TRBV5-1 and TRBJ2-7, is KAGVTQTPRYLIKTRGQQVTLSCSPISGHRSVSWYQQTPGQGLQFLFEYFSETQRNKGNFPGRFSGRQFSNSRSEMNVSTLELGDSALYLCASSLGQGVYEQYFGPGTRLTVT.

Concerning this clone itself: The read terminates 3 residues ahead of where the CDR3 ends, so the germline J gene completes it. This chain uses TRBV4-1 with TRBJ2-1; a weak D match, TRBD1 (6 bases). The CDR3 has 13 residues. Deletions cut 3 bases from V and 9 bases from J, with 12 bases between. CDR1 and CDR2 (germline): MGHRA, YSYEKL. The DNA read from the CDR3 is TGCGCCAGCAGCCACCCCGGACAGAGTGAG. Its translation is CASSHPGQSE. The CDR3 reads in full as CASSHPGQSEQFF.

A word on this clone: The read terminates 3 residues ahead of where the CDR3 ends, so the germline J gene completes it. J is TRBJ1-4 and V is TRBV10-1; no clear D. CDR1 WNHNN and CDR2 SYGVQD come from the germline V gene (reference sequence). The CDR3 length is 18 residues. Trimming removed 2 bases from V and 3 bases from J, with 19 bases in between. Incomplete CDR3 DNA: TGCGCCAGCAGTGAGACATATGAGCGTCCTTGGCCTAATGAAAAA. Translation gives CASSETYERPWPNEK. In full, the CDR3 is CASSETYERPWPNEKLFF.

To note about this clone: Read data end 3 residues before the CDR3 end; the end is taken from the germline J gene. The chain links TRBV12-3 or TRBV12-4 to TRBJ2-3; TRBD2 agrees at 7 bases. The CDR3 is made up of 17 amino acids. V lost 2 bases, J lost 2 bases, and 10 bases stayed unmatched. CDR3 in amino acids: CASSLSKGLSTTDTQYF. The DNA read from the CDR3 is TGTGCCAGCAGTTTAAGTAAGGGACTATCTACCACAGATACG.

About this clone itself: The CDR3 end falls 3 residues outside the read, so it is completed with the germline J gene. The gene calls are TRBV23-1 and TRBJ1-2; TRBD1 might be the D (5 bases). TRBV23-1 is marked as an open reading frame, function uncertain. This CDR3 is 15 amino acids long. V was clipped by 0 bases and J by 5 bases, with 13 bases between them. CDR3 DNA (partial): TGCGCCAGCAGTCAATCGAGCCTAGGGGAGTATGGC. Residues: CASSQSSLGEYG. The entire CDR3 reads CASSQSSLGEYGYTF.

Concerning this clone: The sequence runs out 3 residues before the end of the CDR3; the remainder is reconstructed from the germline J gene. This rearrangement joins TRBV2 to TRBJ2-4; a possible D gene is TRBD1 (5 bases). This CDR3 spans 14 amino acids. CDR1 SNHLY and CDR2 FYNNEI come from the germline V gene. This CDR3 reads CASSVADKPYGQYF. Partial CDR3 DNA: TGTGCCAGCAGTGTCGCGGACAAACCGTATGGT.

The covered CDR3 bases are TGTGCCAGTAGTATCAGGGGAAAGGACAACAATGAG. Amino acid sequence: CASSIRGKDNNE. The whole CDR3 sequence is CASSIRGKDNNEQFF. This chain uses TRBV19 with TRBJ2-1; D might be TRBD1 (6 bases). The read gets to within 3 residues of the CDR3 end, and the germline J gene fills in the rest. Germline V lookup: CDR1 LNHDA, CDR2 SQIVND (reference sequence). Trimming cost V 3 bases and J 5 bases, with 14 bases left between them. The CDR3 loop spans 15 amino acids. The variable domain in full, with the rest retrieved from reference TRBV19 and TRBJ2-1, is DGGITQSPKYLFRKEGQNVTLSCEQNLNHDAMYWYRQDPGQGLRLIYYSQIVNDFQKGDIAEGYSVSREKKESFPLTVTSAQKNPTAFYLCASSIRGKDNNEQFFGPGTRLTVL.

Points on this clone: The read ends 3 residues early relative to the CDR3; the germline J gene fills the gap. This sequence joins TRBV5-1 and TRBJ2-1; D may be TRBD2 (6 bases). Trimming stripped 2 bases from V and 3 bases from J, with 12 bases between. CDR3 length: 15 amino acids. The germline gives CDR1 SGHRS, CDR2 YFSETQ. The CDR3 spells CASSLLGLLYNEQFF. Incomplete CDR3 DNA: TGCGCCAGCAGCTTACTGGGACTCCTCTACAATGAG.

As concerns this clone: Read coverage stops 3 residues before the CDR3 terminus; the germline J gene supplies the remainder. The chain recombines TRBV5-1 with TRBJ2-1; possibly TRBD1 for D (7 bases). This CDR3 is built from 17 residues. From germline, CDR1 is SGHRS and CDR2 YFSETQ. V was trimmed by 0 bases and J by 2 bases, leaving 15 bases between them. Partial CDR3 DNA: TGCGCCAGCAGCTTGGGGAGACAGGGAGGACCCTACAATGAG. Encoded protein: CASSLGRQGGPYNE. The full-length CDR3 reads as CASSLGRQGGPYNEQFF.

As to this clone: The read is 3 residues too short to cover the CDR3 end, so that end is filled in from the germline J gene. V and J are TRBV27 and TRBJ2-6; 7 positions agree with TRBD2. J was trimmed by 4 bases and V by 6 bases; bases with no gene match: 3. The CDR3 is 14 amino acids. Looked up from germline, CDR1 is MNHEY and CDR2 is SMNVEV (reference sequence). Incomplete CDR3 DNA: TGTGCCAGCAGGCGGGGGATCGGGGCCAACGTC. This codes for CASRRGIGANV. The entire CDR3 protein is CASRRGIGANVLTF.

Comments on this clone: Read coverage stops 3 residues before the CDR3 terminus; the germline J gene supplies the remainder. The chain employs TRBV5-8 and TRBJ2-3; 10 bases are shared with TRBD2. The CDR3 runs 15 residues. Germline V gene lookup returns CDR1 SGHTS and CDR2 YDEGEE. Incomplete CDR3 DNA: TGTGCCAGCAGCTTGAAGACTAGCGGGCGAGAGACG. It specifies CASSLKTSGRET. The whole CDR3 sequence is CASSLKTSGRETQYF.

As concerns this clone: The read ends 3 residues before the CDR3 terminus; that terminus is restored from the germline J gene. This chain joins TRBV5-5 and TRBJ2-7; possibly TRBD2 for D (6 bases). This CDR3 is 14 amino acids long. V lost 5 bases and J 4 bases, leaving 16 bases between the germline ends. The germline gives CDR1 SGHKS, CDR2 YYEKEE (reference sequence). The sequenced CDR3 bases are TGTGCCAGCAGACCAACCACGGGGGAATACGAG. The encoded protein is CASRPTTGEYE. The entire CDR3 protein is CASRPTTGEYEQYF.

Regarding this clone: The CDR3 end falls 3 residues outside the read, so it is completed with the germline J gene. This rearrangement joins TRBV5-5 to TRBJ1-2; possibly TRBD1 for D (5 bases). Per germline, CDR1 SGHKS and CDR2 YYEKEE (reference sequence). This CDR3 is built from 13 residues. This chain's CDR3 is CASSLEGAGGYTF. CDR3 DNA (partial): TGTGCCAGCAGCTTGGAAGGGGCAGGAGGC.

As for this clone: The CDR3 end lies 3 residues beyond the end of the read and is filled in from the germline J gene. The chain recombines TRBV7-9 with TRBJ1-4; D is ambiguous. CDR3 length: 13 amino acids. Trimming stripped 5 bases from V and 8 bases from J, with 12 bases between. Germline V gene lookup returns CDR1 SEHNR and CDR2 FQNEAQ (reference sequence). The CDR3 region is CASSKGVGEKLFF. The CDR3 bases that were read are TGTGCCAGCAGCAAGGGTGTCGGCGAAAAA.

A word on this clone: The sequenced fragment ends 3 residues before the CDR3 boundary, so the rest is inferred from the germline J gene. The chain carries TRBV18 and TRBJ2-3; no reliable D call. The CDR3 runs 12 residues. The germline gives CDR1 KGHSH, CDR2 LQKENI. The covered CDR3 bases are TGTGCCAGCTCACCACCGTTAGAGACG. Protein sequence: CASSPPLET. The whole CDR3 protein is CASSPPLETQYF.

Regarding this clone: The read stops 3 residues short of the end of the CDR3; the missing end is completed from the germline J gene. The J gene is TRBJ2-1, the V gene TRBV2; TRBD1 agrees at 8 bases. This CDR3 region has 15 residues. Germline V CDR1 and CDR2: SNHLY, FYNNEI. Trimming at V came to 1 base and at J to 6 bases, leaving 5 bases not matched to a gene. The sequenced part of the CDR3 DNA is TGTGCCAGCAGTGAAGACACAGGGGGAGGCAATGAG. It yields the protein CASSEDTGGGNE. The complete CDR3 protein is CASSEDTGGGNEQFF.